The 20 T cell receptor beta chains reported below all come from one sample, sequenced in a study of neurological immune-mediated disorders. Via MiXCR, TCRdb re-called the 5' RACE reads, giving one row per CDR3 protein. Of roughly 100,000 distinct CDR3 sequences listed, more than 10% are singletons. As for time point: longitudinal time-point 3. Sequencing was carried out using PBMCs. The origin of the receptors is a female donor with HTLV-1-associated myelopathy (HAM/TSP).

This clonotype occurred many times. The chain combines TRBV20-1 with TRBJ2-5, with 10 bases fitting TRBD1. Losses at the gene ends were 2 bases for V and 5 bases for J; bases not matched to a gene: 5. Germline assignment: CDR1 DFQATT and CDR2 SNEGSKA (reference sequence). The CDR3 extends over 14 amino acids. In DNA, the CDR3 is TGCAGTGCTAGACCGGGACAGGGGACGGAGACCCAGTACTTC. It specifies CSARPGQGTETQYF.

The table lists this clonotype with many counts. The rearrangement links TRBV28 to TRBJ2-1; TRBD1 matches at 8 bases. The CDR3 loop spans 15 amino acids. J gave up 4 bases and V 7 bases, and 9 bases lay outside the gene matches. From germline, CDR1 is MDHEN and CDR2 SYDVKM. As DNA, the CDR3 is TGTGCCAGCACCGCACAGGGGGGACCTTACAATGAGCAGTTCTTC. Its protein product is CASTAQGGPYNEQFF.

This clonotype has ten or more counts. V is TRBV9 and J is TRBJ1-2; possible D gene TRBD1, 5 bases. The CDR3 totals 14 residues. Germline V lookup: CDR1 SGDLS, CDR2 YYNGEE. The V end was cut by 1 base, the J end by 3 bases, with 10 bases between. CDR3 nucleotides: TGTGCCAGCAGCGTATCAGGGCGGGACTATGGCTACACCTTC. As protein: CASSVSGRDYGYTF. Looking up the rest from reference TRBV9 and TRBJ1-2 gives the full variable domain: DSGVTQTPKHLITATGQRVTLRCSPRSGDLSVYWYQQSLDQGLQFLIQYYNGEERAKGNILERFSAQQFPDLHSELNLSSLELGDSALYFCASSVSGRDYGYTFGSGTRLTVV.

This clonotype was recorded many times. The chain has TRBV3-1 and TRBJ1-3; no definite D call. The ends were cut back, 6 bases at V and 2 bases at J, with 2 bases in the middle. The CDR3 length is 11 residues. Germline V CDR1 and CDR2: LGHDT, YNNKEL (reference sequence). This CDR3 reads CASSPGNTIYF. The CDR3 region has the DNA TGTGCCAGCAGTCCTGGAAACACCATATATTTT.

At least ten counts were recorded for this clonotype. The chain has TRBV5-1 and TRBJ1-4, with D hard to call. In germline, CDR1 is SGHRS, CDR2 YFSETQ. The CDR3 loop spans 17 amino acids. The germline V and J ends were trimmed by 0 bases and 6 bases, with 18 bases remaining between them. The CDR3 here is CASSLEPTLRADEKLFF. DNA of the CDR3: TGCGCCAGCAGCTTGGAGCCGACCCTCCGGGCGGATGAAAAACTGTTTTTT.

This clonotype was seen many times. Relative to the germline gene, one junction end is altered; a read error may explain this. The rearrangement joins TRBV15 to TRBJ2-2; TRBD2 is a possible D gene (6 bases). CDR3 length: 17 amino acids. CDR1 LNHNV and CDR2 YYDKDF come from the germline V gene (reference sequence). The DNA of the CDR3 is TGTGCTACCAGCAGAGAGATCGTTCGGGGGAGGACCGGGGAGCTGTTTTTT. This translates into CATSREIVRGRTGELFF.

This clonotype was seen repeatedly, ten times or more. The rearrangement uses TRBV5-1 and TRBJ2-3; D is undetermined. This CDR3 has 12 amino acids. V was pared by 5 bases and J by 6 bases, with 10 bases between. Per germline, CDR1 SGHRS and CDR2 YFSETQ. For the CDR3, the DNA is TGCGCCAGCAGATCCAAGGGTGATACGCAGTATTTT. This sequence encodes CASRSKGDTQYF.

This clonotype was found many times. The CDR3 DNA reads TGTGCCAGCAGCCTCTGGGACAGGGGAGACAAAGAAAAACTGTTTTTT. Translation gives CASSLWDRGDKEKLFF. V gene TRBV3-1 combines with J gene TRBJ1-4, with TRBD1 identical over 10 bases. Germline CDR1 LGHDT, CDR2 YNNKEL (reference sequence). Unmatched junction bases numbered 10, after V lost 4 bases and J lost 8 bases. The CDR3 is made up of 16 amino acids.

In its sample, this clonotype was seen many times. The chain carries TRBV6-5 and TRBJ2-3, with D possibly TRBD2 on 6 matching bases. V dropped 6 bases and J dropped 3 bases, with 16 bases sitting between them. The CDR3 runs 15 residues. Germline-derived CDR1 and CDR2 are MNHEY and SVGAGI. The CDR3 spells CASRGAGTATDTQYF. The CDR3 region has the DNA TGTGCCAGCAGGGGAGCCGGGACTGCTACAGATACGCAGTATTTT.

The sample holds many counts of this clonotype. This chain links TRBV5-1 with TRBJ2-2, with 15 positions matching TRBD2. The V gene end was trimmed by 4 bases and the J gene end by 8 bases; junction bases not matched to a gene: 6. CDR1 is SGHRS, CDR2 YFSETQ, per germline. This CDR3 has 16 residues. Here the CDR3 reads CASSGTSGGTPGELFF. DNA of the CDR3: TGCGCCAGCAGCGGGACTAGCGGGGGGACCCCTGGGGAGCTGTTTTTT.

The table lists this clonotype with many counts. V gene TRBV11-2 combines with J gene TRBJ2-7, with 8 bases aligning to TRBD1. The germline V gene encodes CDR1 SGHAT and CDR2 FQNNGV. V shed 3 bases and J 5 bases; nucleotides not matched to a gene: 6. The length of the CDR3 is 14 residues. As DNA, the CDR3 is TGTGCCAGCAGCTTGGTCAGGGGGCACGACGAGCAGTACTTC. As protein: CASSLVRGHDEQYF.

The table lists this clonotype with many counts. The rearrangement links TRBV20-1 to TRBJ1-5, with 7 bases lining up with TRBD1. Germline V gene data show CDR1 as DFQATT and CDR2 as SNEGSKA (reference sequence). Trimming cost V 7 bases and J 5 bases; bases outside gene matches: 5. The CDR3 has 12 residues. CDR3 amino acids: CSVKTGDQPQHF. DNA of the CDR3: TGCAGTGTTAAAACAGGGGATCAGCCCCAGCATTTT.

Ten or more counts support this clonotype. The chain is built from TRBV11-2 and TRBJ2-1; D is possibly TRBD1 (5 bases). The germline gives CDR1 SGHAT, CDR2 FQNNGV. V was pared by 5 bases and J by 5 bases, with 19 bases between. CDR3 size: 16 residues. The DNA for the CDR3 is TGTGCCAGCAGCCCCTGGGGCCAGCTGGTGCACAATGAGCAGTTCTTC. The encoded protein is CASSPWGQLVHNEQFF. Using reference TRBV11-2 and TRBJ2-1 for the parts outside the CDR3, the full variable domain is EAGVAQSPRYKIIEKRQSVAFWCNPISGHATLYWYQQILGQGPKLLIQFQNNGVVDDSQLPKDRFSAERLKGVDSTLKIQPAKLEDSAVYLCASSPWGQLVHNEQFFGPGTRLTVL.

The genes are TRBV28 and TRBJ2-7; D gene unclear. Per the germline V gene, CDR1 is MDHEN and CDR2 is SYDVKM. With 2 bases removed from V and 5 bases from J, the gap between germline ends came to 4 bases. The CDR3 has 11 residues. The CDR3 DNA follows: TGTGCCAGCAGTTTAGTCAACGAGCAGTACTTC. It encodes CASSLVNEQYF.

This clonotype has just a few counts. This sequence may be a read error, since a much larger clone differs from it by one base. The V gene is TRBV20-1, the J gene TRBJ2-3; tentative D call: TRBD2 (6 bases). The CDR3 totals 14 residues. CDR1 and CDR2 from the germline V gene are DFQATT and SNEGSKA (reference sequence). CDR3 amino acids: CSATTGGPTDTKYF. The CDR3 DNA reads TGCAGTGCTACCACCGGGGGTCCAACAGATACGAAGTATTTT.

The rearrangement joins TRBV19 to TRBJ2-2, with unresolved D. The CDR3 has 14 amino acids. Trimming removed 2 bases from V and 1 base from J, with 5 bases in between. Germline V CDR1 and CDR2: LNHDA, SQIVND (reference sequence). The CDR3 region is CASSILRNTGELFF. In DNA, the CDR3 is TGTGCCAGTAGTATACTGCGGAACACCGGGGAGCTGTTTTTT. Full variable domain (rest looked up from reference TRBV19 and TRBJ2-2): DGGITQSPKYLFRKEGQNVTLSCEQNLNHDAMYWYRQDPGQGLRLIYYSQIVNDFQKGDIAEGYSVSREKKESFPLTVTSAQKNPTAFYLCASSILRNTGELFFGEGSRLTVL.

In its sample, this clonotype was seen many times. This chain links TRBV20-1 with TRBJ2-3, with a weak D call TRBD2 (5 bases). Germline loops: CDR1 DFQATT, CDR2 SNEGSKA (reference sequence). Trimming cost V 2 bases and J 8 bases, with 14 bases left between them. The CDR3 consists of 13 residues. The CDR3 sequence: CSARIPGKRTQYF. The CDR3 nucleotides are TGCAGTGCTAGAATACCGGGGAAGCGTACGCAGTATTTT.

This clonotype was observed many times. The rearrangement links TRBV5-1 to TRBJ2-3; the D is unclear. The length of the CDR3 is 16 residues. V was pared by 0 bases and J by 0 bases, with 11 bases between. Germline lookup yields CDR1 SGHRS and CDR2 YFSETQ. CDR3 coding DNA: TGCGCCAGCAGCTTGGATGGCCGATCTAGCACAGATACGCAGTATTTT. Translating it yields CASSLDGRSSTDTQYF. The complete variable domain, with remaining parts taken from reference TRBV5-1 and TRBJ2-3, reads KAGVTQTPRYLIKTRGQQVTLSCSPISGHRSVSWYQQTPGQGLQFLFEYFSETQRNKGNFPGRFSGRQFSNSRSEMNVSTLELGDSALYLCASSLDGRSSTDTQYFGPGTRLTVL.

This clonotype was recorded at least ten times. The chain carries TRBV27 and TRBJ1-5; D uncertain. The CDR3 totals 8 residues. Per germline, CDR1 MNHEY and CDR2 SMNVEV (reference sequence). V lost 11 bases and J 8 bases, leaving 4 bases between the germline ends. The CDR3 loop is CAGEPQHF. CDR3 sequence (DNA): TGTGCCGGGGAGCCCCAGCATTTT.

This clonotype has a count of ten or more. This sequence joins TRBV5-1 and TRBJ1-3; D is unresolved. The CDR3 has 14 amino acids. Trimming took off 1 base at V and 0 bases at J, with 5 bases between the two ends. CDR1 is SGHRS, CDR2 YFSETQ, per germline. The CDR3 DNA reads TGCGCCAGCAGCTTGTTCGGCTCTGGAAACACCATATATTTT. Translation gives CASSLFGSGNTIYF.